What follows describes a single T cell receptor (beta chain). This clonotype occurred many times. What this receptor recognizes is not known. Base qualities are missing; no much larger clone stands one base away. The data belong to a study of early T cells in non-severe SARS-CoV-2 infection (TCRdb year 2021). About the investigation overall: TCR sequencing used bulk RNA from unsorted whole blood, so alpha and beta chains could not be paired. Overall study results and their limits: Matching against VDJdb was skewed toward anti-spike CD8 responses, likely underestimated virus-specific expansions, and missed private and CD4 specificities.

The library was built by means of 5' RACE. Sequencing used a NextSeq 500. The TCR library protocol attached unique molecular identifiers to individual cDNA molecules to correct for sequencing error and PCR bias. Both TCR alpha and beta chains were sequenced, and tight co-correlation was observed between alpha and beta sequence abundances in each sample. The original pipeline was this. Decombinator V4 was used to perform V gene, J gene and CDR3 annotation of TCR sequences. Expanded TCRs were defined as changing significantly between any two time points under a Poisson model with p below 0.0001. TCR abundances were normalised to the total number of TCRs sequenced per sample and expressed as counts per million. TRAV1-2 paired with TRAJ12, TRAJ20 or TRAJ33 defined MAIT TCRs, while TRAV10 paired with TRAJ18 defined iNKT TCRs. VDJdb, accessed 1 November 2021, was searched for CMV, EBV and SARS-CoV-2 annotated TCRs, with TCRs annotated for multiple antigens excluded. TCRdb trimmed public reads at Q25 via fastp, called clones via MiXCR and kept in-frame beta chains. Each record represents a unique CDR3 protein, reported with the most common genes and DNA among its rows. These V and J calls originate from TCRdb's pipeline instead of the authors' own analysis. The sample table holds roughly 38,000 distinct CDR3 sequences, of which approximately 6% were seen once. About 7.3% of the sample lies in the top ten.

This was a case-control study nested in a cohort of healthcare workers in London, UK, who had nasopharyngeal swab PCR tests and blood samples taken every week. Healthcare workers were recruited during the week of the UK lockdown, between 23 and 31 March 2020, and followed weekly for up to roughly 16 weeks. As encoded in the germline V gene (reference sequence), CDR1 is MNHEY while CDR2 is SMNVEV. The junction shows trimming of 3 bases on V and 4 bases on J, and the gene matches do not reach 6 bases of it. The CDR3 has 15 amino acids, counting the end cysteine and phenylalanine. Only the CDR3 DNA is retained, 45 bases long and in frame from the first base.

The sample consisted of whole blood. The receptor was derived from an adult who was a healthcare worker with PCR-confirmed SARS-CoV-2 infection or an uninfected control (not recorded which). The sequence joins TRBV27 to TRBJ1-5; 7 central nucleotides agree with TRBD1. The CDR3 protein is CASSFSRTGNQPQHF. The base sequence is TGTGCCAGCAGTTTCTCCCGGACAGGAAATCAGCCCCAGCATTTT.